The text below deals with one TCR beta chain. Per the study methods: Reference gene primer amplification gave estimated nucleated cell counts. The protocol was immunoSEQ multiplex PCR, while the TCRdb copy is restricted to in-frame clones and leaves out a portion. The DNA was the basis for D and trimming; V, J and clone size are from that table. The sample comprises under 95,000 clones, 82% of which are singletons, and around 10% rests with the top ten. V gave up 2 bases and J gave up 4 bases; unmatched junction bases: 14. Germline values: CDR1 WNHNN, CDR2 SYGVQD (reference sequence). The CDR3 length is 17 residues. The record originates from a study of blood T cell repertoires in COVID-19. Background on the study: Researchers got acute and convalescent COVID-19 samples from the United States, Italy and Spain. T cells, B-cell-depleted T cells, or PBMCs supplied cDNA or gDNA.

The chain links TRBV10-1 to TRBJ2-7; 7 positions match TRBD2. This receptor was obtained from a man aged 45 to 65 with acute or convalescent COVID-19. The sequenced sample was peripheral blood. The CDR3 nucleotides are TGCGCCAGCAGTGAGGGCCCCCCGGGAAGCGGGGTGTACGAGCAGTACTTC. Amino acids: CASSEGPPGSGVYEQYF.